The present TCR beta chain was sequenced within a study of T cell repertoires in ileal Crohn's disease. The table came from immunoSEQ multiplex PCR; TCRdb's copy has only in-frame clones and leaves some out. The sample lists about 13,000 clones; 65% to 80% were seen once. Noted time point: neoterminal ileum biopsy at postoperative endoscopy, about 6 months after surgery. Sequencing used ileal tissue. The sequence derives from an adult with Crohn's disease.

The CDR3 here is CASSERGLYGYTF. The CDR3 nucleotides read TGTGCCAGCAGTGAAAGGGGTCTCTATGGCTACACCTTC. The chain employs TRBV2 and TRBJ1-2; D perhaps matches TRBD1 (5 bases). CDR1 and CDR2 from the germline V gene are SNHLY and FYNNEI. The CDR3 totals 13 residues. Trimming removed 2 bases from V and 4 bases from J, with 8 bases in between.